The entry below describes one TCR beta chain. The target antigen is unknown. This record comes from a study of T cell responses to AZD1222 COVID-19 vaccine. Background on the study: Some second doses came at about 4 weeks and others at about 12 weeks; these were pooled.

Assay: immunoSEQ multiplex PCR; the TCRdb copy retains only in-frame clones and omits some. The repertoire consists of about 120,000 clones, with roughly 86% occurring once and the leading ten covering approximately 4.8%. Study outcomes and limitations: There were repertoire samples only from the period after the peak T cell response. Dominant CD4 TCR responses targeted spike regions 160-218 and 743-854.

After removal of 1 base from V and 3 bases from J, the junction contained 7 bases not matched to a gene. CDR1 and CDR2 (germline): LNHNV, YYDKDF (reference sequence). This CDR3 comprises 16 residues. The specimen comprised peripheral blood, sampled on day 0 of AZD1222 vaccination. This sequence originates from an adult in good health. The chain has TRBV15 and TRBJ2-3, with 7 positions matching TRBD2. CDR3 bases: TGTGCCACCAGCAGAGCCGCGGGTAGCGGGACAGATACGCAGTATTTT. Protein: CATSRAAGSGTDTQYF. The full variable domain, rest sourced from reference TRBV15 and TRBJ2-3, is DAMVIQNPRYQVTQFGKPVTLSCSQTLNHNVMYWYQQKSSQAPKLLFHYYDKDFNNEADTPDNFQSRRPNTSFCFLDIRSPGLGDTAMYLCATSRAAGSGTDTQYFGPGTRLTVL.